Listed here are 12 T cell receptor beta chains from one sample, sequenced in a study of post-analysis software for immune sequencing data (dated by TCRdb to between 2015 and 2016). Which antigens these TCRs recognize remains unknown. Library method: PCR. The run used an Illumina HiSeq 2500. To reduce PCR and sequencing biases, unique molecular identifiers were incorporated into the TCR beta cDNA libraries. TCRdb trimmed the raw reads at Q25, called clones with MiXCR and kept productive beta chains. Each CDR3 protein appears once, grouped with its most common genes and DNA. In this sample the table shows about 820,000 distinct CDR3 sequences, approximately 50% of which occur a single time. The ten most abundant clones make up about 4.5% of the sample. Broad study findings and their caveats: A handful of TRBV segments, including TRBV5-6, TRBV5-1 and TRBV20-1, were significantly more frequent in patients than controls.

Specimen: blood. The receptors derive from a girl between 10 and 17 years old with multiple sclerosis.

This clonotype was recorded a few times. The gene calls are TRBV6-5 and TRBJ2-6; 8 bases agree with TRBD2. With V trimmed by 5 bases and J by 3 bases, 12 bases remained unmatched. Germline values: CDR1 MNHEY, CDR2 SVGAGI. The CDR3 length is 18 residues. CDR3 amino acids: CASSLHGGARGGANVLTF. The CDR3 coding sequence is TGTGCCAGCAGTCTACACGGGGGGGCTAGAGGTGGGGCCAACGTCCTGACTTTC.

This sequence joins TRBV29-1 and TRBJ2-1, with D unresolved. Germline lookup yields CDR1 SQVTM and CDR2 ANQGSEA. V lost 1 base and J lost 11, with 9 bases in between. CDR3 size: 11 residues. As DNA, the CDR3 is TGCAGCGTTGAAGCAGAGGTGAAGCAGTTCTTC. This gives the protein CSVEAEVKQFF.

This clonotype was observed a few times. V is TRBV29-1 and J is TRBJ2-7; 8 bases are shared with TRBD2. The V and J ends lost 5 bases and 7 bases, in that order; junction bases with no gene match: 16. Germline CDR1 and CDR2: SQVTM and ANQGSEA. The CDR3 consists of 15 residues. The CDR3 region has the DNA TGCAGCGTTCGAGGCAGACTAGCGAGAGCAGAAGAGCAGTACTTC. It yields the protein CSVRGRLARAEEQYF.

The chain combines TRBV7-2 with TRBJ2-3; the match to TRBD2 covers 8 bases. The CDR3 contains 16 residues. The junction had 7 bases not matched to a gene; V was cut back by 4 bases and J by 1 base. Germline lookup yields CDR1 SGHTA and CDR2 FQGNSA. The CDR3 DNA reads as TGTGCCAGCAGCTCAGGACTAGCAGTTGGCACAGATACGCAGTATTTT. Protein: CASSSGLAVGTDTQYF.

Turning to this clonotype: At one end, the junction sequence differs from germline, possibly due to a read error. The rearrangement joins TRBV7-9 to TRBJ1-6; 11 bases agree with TRBD1. The germline CDR1 and CDR2 sequences are SEHNR and FQNEAQ (reference sequence). CDR3 length equals 16 residues. The CDR3 DNA follows: TGTGCCAGCAGCTTCTCCGGGACAGGGGGTTCCTCACCCCGCCACTTT. Translating gives CASSFSGTGGSSPRHF.

The rearrangement links TRBV6-1 to TRBJ1-5, with 11 nucleotides matching TRBD1. Trimming took 1 base from V and 6 from J; bases not matched to a gene: 2. Germline CDR1 is MNHNS and CDR2 is SASEGT. This CDR3 spans 15 amino acids. DNA of the CDR3: TGTGCCAGCAGTGAAGTGGACAGGGGGCTTCAGCCCCAGCATTTT. Protein sequence: CASSEVDRGLQPQHF.

This clonotype has just a few counts. The chain carries TRBV7-9 and TRBJ2-4, with D perhaps matching TRBD1 or TRBD2 (5 bases each). With the DNA end fitting TRBJ2-7 better, the J assignment may be wrong. This CDR3 contains 12 residues. Germline V lookup: CDR1 SEHNR, CDR2 FQNEAQ (reference sequence). CDR3 bases: TGTGCCAGCAGCATTCTGGGGGACGAGCAGTACTTC. Protein: CASSILGDEQYF.

This chain links TRBV3-1 with TRBJ2-7, with 8 bases matching TRBD2. CDR3 length: 15 residues. Losses at the gene ends were 4 bases for V and 0 bases for J; bases not matched to a gene: 5. The germline V gene encodes CDR1 LGHDT and CDR2 YNNKEL (reference sequence). The chain's CDR3 is CASSPGGGPSYEQYF. DNA for the CDR3: TGTGCCAGCAGCCCCGGGGGGGGCCCCTCCTACGAGCAGTACTTC.

This clonotype was detected a few times. The CDR3 protein is CASSLDTGVYGYTF. CDR3 sequence (DNA): TGTGCCAGCAGCTTAGACACAGGAGTTTATGGCTACACCTTC. The rearrangement uses TRBV11-1 and TRBJ1-2; D is possibly TRBD1 (5 bases). The germline V gene encodes CDR1 SGHAT and CDR2 FQDESV (reference sequence). CDR3 size: 14 residues. V was trimmed by 1 base and J by 5 bases, leaving 11 bases between them.

This clonotype showed up just a few times. J is TRBJ1-2 and V is TRBV7-9, with D possibly TRBD1 on 6 matching bases. The CDR3 sequence is 14 residues long. Trimming left V 4 bases short and J 4 bases short, with 13 bases between. In germline, CDR1 is SEHNR, CDR2 FQNEAQ (reference sequence). DNA for the CDR3: TGTGCCAGCAGCTCGCTGACAGGACTCTATGGCTACACCTTC. Translated: CASSSLTGLYGYTF.

This clonotype occurred a few times. The chain recombines TRBV11-3 with TRBJ2-5; TRBD2 matches 11 bases. Germline CDR1 and CDR2: SGHNT and YENEEA. The junction had 9 bases not matched to a gene; V was cut back by 8 bases and J by 4 bases. This CDR3 region has 15 residues. CDR3 DNA: TGTGCCAGCCGCAGCGGGACTAGCGGCAGAGAGACCCAGTACTTC. It encodes CASRSGTSGRETQYF. The entire variable domain, with the rest obtained from reference TRBV11-3 and TRBJ2-5, is as follows: EAGVVQSPRYKIIEKKQPVAFWCNPISGHNTLYWYLQNLGQGPELLIRYENEEAVDDSQLPKDRFSAERLKGVDSTLKIQPAELGDSAVYLCASRSGTSGRETQYFGPGTRLLVL.

The rearrangement joins TRBV20-1 to TRBJ2-7; TRBD1 aligns across 7 bases. The trim removed 6 bases at V and 2 bases at J, leaving 10 bases unmatched. The CDR3 contains 14 residues. CDR1 DFQATT and CDR2 SNEGSKA come from the germline V gene (reference sequence). This CDR3 reads CSAVDRAIPYEQYF. The CDR3 nucleotides read TGCAGTGCCGTCGACAGGGCCATTCCCTACGAGCAGTACTTC.